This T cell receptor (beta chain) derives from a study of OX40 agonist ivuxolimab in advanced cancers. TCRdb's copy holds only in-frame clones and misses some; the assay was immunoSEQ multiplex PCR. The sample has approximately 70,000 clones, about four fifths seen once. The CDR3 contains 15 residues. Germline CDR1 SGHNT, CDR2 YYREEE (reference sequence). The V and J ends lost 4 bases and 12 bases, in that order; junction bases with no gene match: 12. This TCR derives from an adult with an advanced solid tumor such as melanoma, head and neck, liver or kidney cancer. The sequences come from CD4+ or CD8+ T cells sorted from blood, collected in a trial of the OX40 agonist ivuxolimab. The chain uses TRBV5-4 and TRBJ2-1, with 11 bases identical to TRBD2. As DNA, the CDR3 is TGTGCCAGCAGCCCTACTAGCGGGGGCCCCATTTCGCAGTTCTTC. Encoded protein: CASSPTSGGPISQFF.